This entry lists 20 T cell receptor beta chains sequenced from one sample in a study of blood T cell repertoires in COVID-19 (dated by TCRdb to about 2020). Library preparation was by the immunoSEQ multiplex PCR assay. Entries here come from immuneACCESS through TCRdb and include only in-frame sequences with V and J called. Some clones fail to appear in such tables; in the studies checked, an unresolved V gene covers under half of the shortfall, and the cause of the remainder is unknown. The sample table records around 63,000 clones; around 70% of these occur just once. Around 5.1% of the sample belongs to the ten largest clones. Sequenced material: peripheral blood. These receptors were taken from a woman aged 70 to 79 with COVID-19, enrolled during active disease.

This clone was detected a few times. This rearrangement joins TRBV4-2 to TRBJ2-2; 13 bases agree with TRBD2. In germline, CDR1 is LGHNA, CDR2 YNFKEQ. J was trimmed by 4 bases and V by 1 base; bases with no gene match: 0. The CDR3 consists of 16 residues. CDR3 residues: CASSQGTSGGTGELFF. DNA for the CDR3: TGTGCCAGCAGCCAAGGGACTAGCGGGGGCACCGGGGAGCTGTTTTTT.

The V and J genes are TRBV4-2 and TRBJ1-6; D gene unclear. The CDR3 is 15 amino acids. V lost 4 bases and J lost 5, with 12 bases in between. Per the germline V gene, CDR1 is LGHNA and CDR2 is YNFKEQ. For the CDR3, the DNA is TGTGCCAGCAGCCCGGGCCGGACTCATAATTCACCCCTCCACTTT. Its protein product is CASSPGRTHNSPLHF.

The chain employs TRBV2 and TRBJ1-4; 8 bases align to TRBD1. J was trimmed by 7 bases and V by 5 bases; bases with no gene match: 6. This CDR3 has 14 residues. Germline CDR1 is SNHLY and CDR2 is FYNNEI. The CDR3 region is CASSTRQGIEKLFF. The DNA of the CDR3 is TGTGCCAGCAGTACCCGACAGGGGATTGAAAAACTGTTTTTT.

The rearrangement uses TRBV2 and TRBJ2-1; tentatively, D is TRBD2 (5 bases). Germline CDR1 SNHLY, CDR2 FYNNEI. Trimming cost V 2 bases and J 2 bases, with 13 bases left between them. The CDR3 is 16 amino acids. CDR3 DNA sequence: TGTGCCAGCAGTGAATTGTCGGGGATCGCCTACAATGAGCAGTTCTTC. As protein: CASSELSGIAYNEQFF.

DNA for the CDR3: TGTGCCAGCAGTTCCAGGGCCCGCACCGGGGAGCTGTTTTTT. Protein sequence: CASSSRARTGELFF. The rearrangement links TRBV6-5 to TRBJ2-2, with D perhaps TRBD1 (5 bases). The CDR3 covers 14 residues. V was clipped by 4 bases and J by 4 bases, with 10 bases between them. Germline-derived CDR1 and CDR2 are MNHEY and SVGAGI.

The V call is TRBV2, the J call TRBJ1-1, with 10 bases that match TRBD1. In germline, CDR1 is SNHLY, CDR2 FYNNEI. This CDR3 spans 15 amino acids. Unmatched junction bases numbered 6, after V lost 5 bases and J lost 3 bases. CDR3 sequence reads: CASSHRGTGDTEAFF. The DNA of the CDR3 is TGTGCCAGCAGTCACCGCGGGACAGGGGACACTGAAGCTTTCTTT.

This clone was seen at least ten times. This chain connects TRBV15 to TRBJ2-1, with 8 bases that match TRBD2. The CDR3 has 14 amino acids. Germline values: CDR1 LNHNV, CDR2 YYDKDF (reference sequence). Germline trimming cut 4 bases from V and 7 bases from J; bases unmatched to any gene: 6. The CDR3 DNA is TGTGCCACCAGCAACCGGGGGGGCCGGAATGAGCAGTTCTTC. Translating it yields CATSNRGGRNEQFF.

The chain combines TRBV5-4 with TRBJ2-3; unclear D gene. The CDR3 is 15 amino acids. With 5 bases removed from V and 0 bases from J, the gap between germline ends came to 13 bases. In germline, CDR1 is SGHNT, CDR2 YYREEE (reference sequence). In DNA form, the CDR3 reads TGTGCCAGCAGGGCTGACTTGTCTAGCACAGATACGCAGTATTTT. It encodes CASRADLSSTDTQYF.

The V and J genes are TRBV7-2 and TRBJ1-2; 9 nucleotides line up with TRBD1. The CDR3 consists of 16 residues. In germline, CDR1 is SGHTA, CDR2 FQGNSA. The junction had 9 bases not matched to a gene; V was cut back by 5 bases and J by 2 bases. The CDR3 region has the DNA TGTGCCAGCAGCCCTAATCCGGGACAGGGAAACTATGGCTACACCTTC. Translation gives CASSPNPGQGNYGYTF.

This chain links TRBV5-6 with TRBJ2-7, with D perhaps matching TRBD1 (5 bases). CDR3 length: 15 residues. Deletions cut 3 bases from V and 5 bases from J, with 18 bases between. Germline loops: CDR1 SGHDT, CDR2 YYEEEE. The CDR3 DNA sequence: TGTGCCAGCAGCTCTGGGGCGACGGCTATAGACGAGCAGTACTTC. Its translation is CASSSGATAIDEQYF.

This clone appeared a single time. J is TRBJ1-6 and V is TRBV27; 9 bases align to TRBD1. Trimming at V came to 8 bases and at J to 9 bases, leaving 8 bases not matched to a gene. The germline CDR1 and CDR2 sequences are MNHEY and SMNVEV (reference sequence). The CDR3 is 14 amino acids. CDR3 in DNA: TGTGCCAGCGGGGACAGGGAGGGTTTTTCACCCCTCCACTTT. The encoded protein is CASGDREGFSPLHF.

The chain is built from TRBV5-1 and TRBJ2-3; 10 bases are shared with TRBD2. Germline lookup yields CDR1 SGHRS and CDR2 YFSETQ. J was trimmed by 4 bases and V by 4 bases; bases with no gene match: 9. This CDR3 contains 16 residues. Written as DNA, the CDR3 is TGCGCCAGCAGCCCCTTTAGCGGGGGGAAGGCAGATACGCAGTATTTT. It specifies CASSPFSGGKADTQYF.

This chain joins TRBV11-3 and TRBJ1-1; possibly TRBD1 for D (5 bases). Trimming took off 7 bases at V and 2 bases at J, with 14 bases between the two ends. Germline V gene data show CDR1 as SGHNT and CDR2 as YENEEA. This CDR3 is 14 amino acids long. This CDR3 is CASKTGGGNTEAFF. In DNA, the CDR3 is TGTGCCAGCAAAACCGGGGGGGGAAACACTGAAGCTTTCTTT.

This clone was counted many times. V is TRBV5-4 and J is TRBJ1-5; D is undetermined. CDR3 length equals 14 residues. CDR1 and CDR2 (germline): SGHNT, YYREEE (reference sequence). Trimming removed 0 bases from V and 5 bases from J, with 9 bases in between. DNA of the CDR3: TGTGCCAGCAGCTTGGAAAGGGAGGATCAGCCCCAGCATTTT. Amino acid sequence: CASSLEREDQPQHF. The entire variable domain, with the rest obtained from reference TRBV5-4 and TRBJ1-5, is as follows: ETGVTQSPTHLIKTRGQQVTLRCSSQSGHNTVSWYQQALGQGPQFIFQYYREEENGRGNFPPRFSGLQFPNYSSELNVNALELDDSALYLCASSLEREDQPQHFGDGTRLSIL.

This clone was detected only once. The V and J genes are TRBV6-5 and TRBJ2-5, with D perhaps matching TRBD2 (5 bases). The CDR3 has 14 residues. Germline CDR1 reads MNHEY; CDR2 reads SVGAGI. V dropped 5 bases and J dropped 5 bases, with 15 bases sitting between them. CDR3: CASSRARTGETQYF. The CDR3 DNA reads TGTGCCAGCAGTCGAGCACGGACGGGGGAGACCCAGTACTTC.

The rearrangement uses TRBV28 and TRBJ1-2, with TRBD1 identical over 8 bases. J gave up 2 bases and V 7 bases, and 12 bases lay outside the gene matches. CDR3 length: 16 amino acids. In germline, CDR1 is MDHEN, CDR2 SYDVKM. The CDR3 coding sequence is TGTGCCAGCACCTCGGGTGCAGGGGGCTTAAACTATGGCTACACCTTC. Protein sequence: CASTSGAGGLNYGYTF.

In regard to this clone: One junction end disagrees with the germline gene, perhaps due to a read error. The chain combines TRBV7-7 with TRBJ2-5, with 10 bases identical to TRBD2. CDR1 is SSHAT, CDR2 FNYEAQ, per germline (reference sequence). The CDR3 totals 16 residues. CDR3 bases: TGTGCTAGCAGCTTAGGTGGTAGCGGGAGGCAAGAGACCCAGTACTTC. This translates into CASSLGGSGRQETQYF.

The rearrangement uses TRBV20-1 and TRBJ2-7, with 10 bases matching TRBD1. The germline CDR1 and CDR2 sequences are DFQATT and SNEGSKA (reference sequence). J was trimmed by 5 bases and V by 3 bases; bases with no gene match: 7. There are 14 residues in the CDR3. CDR3 sequence reads: CSASTTGGYNEQYF. The CDR3 DNA sequence: TGCAGTGCTAGTACGACAGGGGGCTATAACGAGCAGTACTTC.

This clone was observed a few times. This chain joins TRBV7-2 and TRBJ2-5; D might be TRBD1 (5 bases). The V and J ends lost 5 bases and 5 bases respectively, with 12 bases between them. The germline CDR1 and CDR2 sequences are SGHTA and FQGNSA. The CDR3 runs to 13 residues. CDR3 residues: CASSPRRAETQYF. Here the CDR3 DNA reads TGTGCCAGCAGCCCCCGCAGGGCGGAGACCCAGTACTTC.

The V gene is TRBV11-2, the J gene TRBJ1-2; D gene unclear. This CDR3 is built from 13 residues. Germline V gene lookup returns CDR1 SGHAT and CDR2 FQNNGV. V was cut by 10 bases and J by 1 base, with 13 bases left in between. In DNA form, the CDR3 reads TGTGCCACCCCCGGCGGGGATAACTATGGCTACACCTTC. This translates into CATPGGDNYGYTF.